These T cell receptor beta chains were read from a single sample in a study of T cell changes during pregnancy in multiple sclerosis. Measured with immunoSEQ multiplex PCR; TCRdb has only the in-frame clones, and not every one. The sample records 71,000 or so clones, more than 80% being singletons. This material consisted of peripheral blood, taken in the third trimester of pregnancy. These TCRs come from a female donor with multiple sclerosis, enrolled in a pregnancy study. CDR3s include the opening cysteine and the closing phenylalanine or tryptophan. D genes are given only for firm matches. The size of a clone is reported for some rows only, either as once, few or many, or as a class for expanded clones.

cdr3_length: 16
j_call: TRBJ2-7
d_call: -
clone_size: -
v_call: TRBV7-9
cdr3_aa: CASSLVGGQSSYEQYF
cdr3_nt: TGTGCCAGCAGCCTCGTGGGGGGACAGAGCTCCTACGAGCAGTACTTC

cdr3_length: 15
j_call: TRBJ2-1
d_call: TRBD2
clone_size: -
v_call: TRBV6-1
cdr3_aa: CASSEVVGGNNEQFF
cdr3_nt: TGTGCCAGCAGTGAAGTTGTGGGGGGGAACAATGAGCAGTTCTTC

cdr3_length: 19
j_call: TRBJ2-3
d_call: TRBD2
clone_size: -
v_call: TRBV7-2
cdr3_aa: CASSFRSLAGRVSTDTQYF
cdr3_nt: TGTGCCAGCAGCTTTAGGAGCCTAGCGGGCCGAGTGAGCACAGATACGCAGTATTTT

cdr3_length: 14
j_call: TRBJ1-2
d_call: -
clone_size: -
v_call: TRBV6-4
cdr3_aa: CASSPTSDYYGYTF
cdr3_nt: TGTGCCAGCAGCCCAACCTCAGATTACTATGGCTACACCTTC

cdr3_length: 12
j_call: TRBJ2-1
d_call: -
clone_size: -
v_call: TRBV7-9
cdr3_aa: CASRASDHEQFF
cdr3_nt: TGTGCCAGCCGAGCTAGCGACCATGAGCAGTTCTTC

cdr3_length: 16
j_call: TRBJ2-7
d_call: TRBD2
clone_size: -
v_call: TRBV12-5
cdr3_aa: CASGPIPTSGNDEQYF
cdr3_nt: TGTGCTAGTGGCCCGATCCCTACTAGCGGGAACGACGAGCAGTACTTC

cdr3_length: 11
j_call: TRBJ2-1
d_call: TRBD1
clone_size: once
v_call: TRBV20-1
cdr3_aa: CSANRDREQFF
cdr3_nt: TGCAGTGCTAACCGGGACAGGGAGCAGTTCTTC

cdr3_length: 12
j_call: TRBJ1-2
d_call: -
clone_size: once
v_call: TRBV7-2
cdr3_aa: CASTGGGYGYTF
cdr3_nt: TGTGCCAGCACCGGGGGGGGCTATGGCTACACCTTC

cdr3_length: 12
j_call: TRBJ1-1
d_call: -
clone_size: -
v_call: TRBV7-2
cdr3_aa: CASSWSMAEAFF
cdr3_nt: TGTGCCAGCAGTTGGTCAATGGCAGAAGCTTTCTTT

cdr3_length: 13
j_call: TRBJ1-1
d_call: -
clone_size: -
v_call: TRBV7-8
cdr3_aa: CASSSEAVTEAFF
cdr3_nt: TGTGCCAGCAGCTCCGAGGCGGTGACTGAAGCTTTCTTT

cdr3_length: 14
j_call: TRBJ1-3
d_call: -
clone_size: -
v_call: TRBV25-1
cdr3_aa: CASTSGDSGNTIYF
cdr3_nt: TGTGCCAGCACGTCAGGGGACTCTGGAAACACCATATATTTT

cdr3_length: 14
j_call: TRBJ2-1
d_call: -
clone_size: -
v_call: TRBV13
cdr3_aa: CASSLRGPYNEQFF
cdr3_nt: TGTGCCAGCAGCTTACGAGGGCCCTACAATGAGCAGTTCTTC

cdr3_length: 11
j_call: TRBJ2-3
d_call: -
clone_size: -
v_call: TRBV19
cdr3_aa: CASSTLGTQYF
cdr3_nt: TGTGCCAGTAGTACCCTAGGTACGCAGTATTTT

cdr3_length: 13
j_call: TRBJ1-2
d_call: TRBD1
clone_size: -
v_call: TRBV27
cdr3_aa: CASATGAYYGYTF
cdr3_nt: TGTGCCAGCGCGACAGGGGCTTACTATGGCTACACCTTC

cdr3_length: 12
j_call: TRBJ2-7
d_call: -
clone_size: -
v_call: TRBV7-9
cdr3_aa: CASGIRDYEQYF
cdr3_nt: TGTGCCAGCGGCATACGGGACTACGAGCAGTACTTC

cdr3_length: 16
j_call: TRBJ2-7
d_call: TRBD2
clone_size: -
v_call: TRBV4-2
cdr3_aa: CASSQDWGGSSYEQYF
cdr3_nt: TGTGCCAGCAGCCAAGATTGGGGAGGGAGCTCCTACGAGCAGTACTTC

cdr3_length: 17
j_call: TRBJ2-3
d_call: -
clone_size: -
v_call: TRBV4-1
cdr3_aa: CASSQDRGALTGDTQYF
cdr3_nt: TGCGCCAGCAGCCAAGATCGGGGGGCACTCACCGGGGATACGCAGTATTTT

cdr3_length: 13
j_call: TRBJ1-3
d_call: -
clone_size: -
v_call: TRBV7-9
cdr3_aa: CASSSLPGNTIYF
cdr3_nt: TGTGCCAGCAGCAGCTTACCCGGAAACACCATATATTTT

cdr3_length: 13
j_call: TRBJ2-7
d_call: TRBD2
clone_size: -
v_call: TRBV29-1
cdr3_aa: CSVGLAGGGEQYF
cdr3_nt: TGCAGCGTTGGACTAGCGGGAGGGGGCGAGCAGTACTTC

cdr3_length: 18
j_call: TRBJ1-5
d_call: -
clone_size: -
v_call: TRBV4-2
cdr3_aa: CASSQDPNRQGNNQPQHF
cdr3_nt: TGTGCCAGCAGCCAAGATCCAAACCGGCAGGGTAACAATCAGCCCCAGCATTTT

cdr3_length: 16
j_call: TRBJ2-5
d_call: TRBD2
clone_size: -
v_call: TRBV5-1
cdr3_aa: CASSLDEAGGKETQYF
cdr3_nt: TGCGCCAGCAGCTTGGATGAAGCGGGAGGGAAAGAGACCCAGTACTTC

cdr3_length: 15
j_call: TRBJ1-1
d_call: -
clone_size: -
v_call: TRBV7-2
cdr3_aa: CASSLVGGPKTEAFF
cdr3_nt: TGTGCCAGCAGCTTAGTGGGAGGGCCCAAGACTGAAGCTTTCTTT

cdr3_length: 12
j_call: TRBJ1-1
d_call: -
clone_size: -
v_call: TRBV19
cdr3_aa: CASSPQSTEAFF
cdr3_nt: TGTGCCAGTAGTCCACAGAGCACTGAAGCTTTCTTT

cdr3_length: 12
j_call: TRBJ1-2
d_call: -
clone_size: -
v_call: TRBV2
cdr3_aa: CASSRYRVGYTF
cdr3_nt: TGTGCCAGCAGCCGATACAGGGTCGGCTACACCTTC

cdr3_length: 13
j_call: TRBJ2-4
d_call: -
clone_size: -
v_call: TRBV28
cdr3_aa: CASRLTGVGIQYF
cdr3_nt: TGTGCCAGCAGGCTTACAGGTGTTGGCATTCAGTACTTC

cdr3_length: 12
j_call: TRBJ1-1
d_call: -
clone_size: -
v_call: TRBV10-3
cdr3_aa: CAIGTGYAEAFF
cdr3_nt: TGTGCCATCGGAACAGGGTACGCTGAAGCTTTCTTT

cdr3_length: 14
j_call: TRBJ1-2
d_call: -
clone_size: -
v_call: TRBV19
cdr3_aa: CASTPRQANYGYTF
cdr3_nt: TGTGCCAGTACCCCCCGACAGGCGAACTATGGCTACACCTTC

cdr3_length: 18
j_call: TRBJ2-7
d_call: -
clone_size: -
v_call: TRBV27
cdr3_aa: CASSHLPGQYLPGDEQYF
cdr3_nt: TGTGCCAGCAGTCACTTACCGGGACAGTACCTCCCGGGGGACGAGCAGTACTTC

cdr3_length: 16
j_call: TRBJ2-5
d_call: TRBD1
clone_size: -
v_call: TRBV5-1
cdr3_aa: CASSFFGQGNGETQYF
cdr3_nt: TGCGCCAGCAGCTTCTTCGGACAGGGGAACGGAGAGACCCAGTACTTC

cdr3_length: 18
j_call: TRBJ1-5
d_call: TRBD1
clone_size: -
v_call: TRBV28
cdr3_aa: CASSPTGGIPYSNQPQHF
cdr3_nt: TGTGCCAGCAGTCCCACAGGGGGCATTCCTTACTCGAATCAGCCCCAGCATTTT

cdr3_length: 18
j_call: TRBJ2-1
d_call: TRBD1
clone_size: -
v_call: TRBV7-9
cdr3_aa: CASSLDRGPESSYNEQFF
cdr3_nt: TGTGCCAGCAGCTTAGACAGGGGTCCCGAATCCTCCTACAATGAGCAGTTCTTC

cdr3_length: 16
j_call: TRBJ2-3
d_call: -
clone_size: -
v_call: TRBV7-6
cdr3_aa: CASRPQLGGPTDTQYF
cdr3_nt: TGTGCCAGCCGTCCCCAGTTAGGGGGACCCACAGATACGCAGTATTTT

cdr3_length: 13
j_call: TRBJ1-5
d_call: -
clone_size: -
v_call: TRBV18
cdr3_aa: CASSGQNNQPQHF
cdr3_nt: TGTGCCAGCTCAGGGCAGAACAATCAGCCCCAGCATTTT

cdr3_length: 15
j_call: TRBJ2-7
d_call: TRBD1
clone_size: -
v_call: TRBV6-6
cdr3_aa: CASSYPLGTDGEQYF
cdr3_nt: TGTGCCAGCAGTTACCCTTTAGGGACAGACGGAGAGCAGTACTTC

cdr3_length: 17
j_call: TRBJ2-1
d_call: TRBD2
clone_size: -
v_call: TRBV19
cdr3_aa: CASSGGTSGQPHNEQFF
cdr3_nt: TGTGCCAGTAGTGGGGGGACTAGCGGTCAGCCGCACAATGAGCAGTTCTTC

cdr3_length: 15
j_call: TRBJ2-7
d_call: -
clone_size: few
v_call: TRBV9
cdr3_aa: CASSVGAGVLDEQYF
cdr3_nt: TGTGCCAGCAGCGTAGGGGCAGGGGTTCTGGACGAGCAGTACTTC

cdr3_length: 13
j_call: TRBJ2-7
d_call: TRBD2
clone_size: -
v_call: TRBV19
cdr3_aa: CASSTSGSYEQYF
cdr3_nt: TGTGCCAGTTCGACTAGCGGGAGCTACGAGCAGTACTTC

cdr3_length: 15
j_call: TRBJ1-2
d_call: -
clone_size: -
v_call: TRBV9
cdr3_aa: CASSVGWDKVYGYTF
cdr3_nt: TGTGCCAGCAGCGTAGGATGGGACAAGGTTTATGGCTACACCTTC

cdr3_length: 15
j_call: TRBJ1-1
d_call: TRBD1
clone_size: -
v_call: TRBV18
cdr3_aa: CASSPRGQGITEAFF
cdr3_nt: TGTGCCAGCTCACCTCGGGGACAGGGAATCACTGAAGCTTTCTTT